What follows describes a single TCR beta chain. The same CDR3 is also encoded by other DNA sequences in this sample. Germline CDR1 is DFQATT and CDR2 is SNEGSKA (reference sequence). The germline V and J ends were trimmed by 1 base and 4 bases, with 0 bases remaining between them. The CDR3 sequence is 10 residues long. Sequencing relied on a cDNA template that was reverse transcribed from extracted RNA. Sequencing was performed with immunoSEQ multiplex PCR; in TCRdb, only in-frame clones are kept and a portion is missing. This table holds 150,000 to 200,000 clones, 58% found once. Treatment meaning: oral pan-JAK inhibitor, 5-10 mg twice daily. Alopecia areata patients provided lesional scalp punch biopsies and peripheral blood, both collected for the study. The entry originates in a study of CD8+ T cells in alopecia areata.

This TCR came from a human donor with alopecia areata. The sample consisted of CD4+ T cells sorted from blood, taken between weeks 55 and 65, from a patient treated with tofacitinib. The chain couples TRBV20-1 to TRBJ2-3; D gene unclear. The CDR3 protein is CSARADTQYF. Here the CDR3 DNA reads TGCAGTGCTAGAGCAGATACGCAGTATTTT.